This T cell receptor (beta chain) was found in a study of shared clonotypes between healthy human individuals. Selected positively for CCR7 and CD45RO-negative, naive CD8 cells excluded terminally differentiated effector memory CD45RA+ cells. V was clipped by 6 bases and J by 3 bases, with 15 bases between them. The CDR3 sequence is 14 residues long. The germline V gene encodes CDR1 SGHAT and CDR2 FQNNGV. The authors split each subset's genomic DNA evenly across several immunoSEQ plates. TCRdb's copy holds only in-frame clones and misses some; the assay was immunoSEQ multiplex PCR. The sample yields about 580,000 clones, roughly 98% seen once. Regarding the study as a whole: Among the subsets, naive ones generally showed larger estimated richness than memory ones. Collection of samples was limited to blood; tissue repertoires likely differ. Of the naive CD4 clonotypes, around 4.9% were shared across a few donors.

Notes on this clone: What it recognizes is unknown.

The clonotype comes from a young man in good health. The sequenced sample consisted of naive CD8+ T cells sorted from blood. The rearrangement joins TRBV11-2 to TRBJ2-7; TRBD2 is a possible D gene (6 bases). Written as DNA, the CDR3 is TGTGCCAGCAGTCTGGGGCGGGGAGACTACGAGCAGTACTTC. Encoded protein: CASSLGRGDYEQYF.